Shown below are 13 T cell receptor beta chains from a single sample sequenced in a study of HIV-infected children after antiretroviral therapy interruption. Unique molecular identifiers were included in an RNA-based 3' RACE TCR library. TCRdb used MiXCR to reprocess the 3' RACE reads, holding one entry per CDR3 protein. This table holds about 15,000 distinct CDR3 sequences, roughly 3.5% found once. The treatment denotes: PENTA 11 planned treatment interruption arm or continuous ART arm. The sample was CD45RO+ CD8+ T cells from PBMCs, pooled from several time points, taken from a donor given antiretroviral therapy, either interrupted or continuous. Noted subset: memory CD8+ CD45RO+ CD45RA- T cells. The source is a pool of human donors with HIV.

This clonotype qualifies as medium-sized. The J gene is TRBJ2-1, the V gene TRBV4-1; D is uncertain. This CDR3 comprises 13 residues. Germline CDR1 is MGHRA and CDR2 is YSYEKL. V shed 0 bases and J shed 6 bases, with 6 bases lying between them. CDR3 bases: TGCGCCAGCAGCCAAGACTACTCCAATGAGCAGTTCTTC. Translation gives CASSQDYSNEQFF.

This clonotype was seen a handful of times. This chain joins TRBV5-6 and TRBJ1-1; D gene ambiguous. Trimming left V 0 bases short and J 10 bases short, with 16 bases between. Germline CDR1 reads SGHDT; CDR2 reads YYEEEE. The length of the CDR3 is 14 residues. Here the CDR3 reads CASSLAAQPRGAFF. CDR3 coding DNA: TGTGCCAGCAGCTTGGCCGCGCAGCCCCGGGGAGCTTTCTTT.

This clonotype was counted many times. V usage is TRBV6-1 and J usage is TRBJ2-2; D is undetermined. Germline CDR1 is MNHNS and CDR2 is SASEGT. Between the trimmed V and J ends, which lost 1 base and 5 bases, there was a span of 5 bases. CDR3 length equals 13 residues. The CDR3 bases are TGTGCCAGCAGTGAAGAGGAGACCGGGGAGCTGTTTTTT. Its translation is CASSEEETGELFF.

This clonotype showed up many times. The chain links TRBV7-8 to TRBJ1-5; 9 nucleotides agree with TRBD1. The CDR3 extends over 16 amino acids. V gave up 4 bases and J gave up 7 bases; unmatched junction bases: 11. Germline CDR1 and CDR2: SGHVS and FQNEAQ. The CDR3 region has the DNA TGTGCCAGCAGCTCCGGGACAGGGAGTCTACGGCAGCCCCAGCATTTT. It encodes CASSSGTGSLRQPQHF.

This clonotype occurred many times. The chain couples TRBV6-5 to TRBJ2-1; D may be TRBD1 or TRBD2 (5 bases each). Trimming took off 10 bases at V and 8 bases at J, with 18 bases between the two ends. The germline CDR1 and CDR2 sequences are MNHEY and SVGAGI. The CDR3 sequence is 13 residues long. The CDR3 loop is CATAGRPVDEQFF. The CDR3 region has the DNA TGTGCCACCGCAGGGAGACCGGTGGATGAGCAGTTCTTC.

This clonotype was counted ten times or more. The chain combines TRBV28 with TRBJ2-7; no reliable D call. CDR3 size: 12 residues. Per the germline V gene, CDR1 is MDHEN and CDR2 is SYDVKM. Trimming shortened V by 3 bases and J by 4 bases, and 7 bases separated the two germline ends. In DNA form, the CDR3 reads TGTGCCAGCAGTTTTGCCCAGTACGAGCAGTACTTC. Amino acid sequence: CASSFAQYEQYF.

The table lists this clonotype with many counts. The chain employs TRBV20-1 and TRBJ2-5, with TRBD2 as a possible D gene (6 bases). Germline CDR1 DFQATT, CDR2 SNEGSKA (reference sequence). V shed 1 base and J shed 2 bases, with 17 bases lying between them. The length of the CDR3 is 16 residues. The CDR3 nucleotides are TGCAGTGCTAGAGGTAGCTTTAGCGGACAACAAGAGACCCAGTACTTC. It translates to CSARGSFSGQQETQYF.

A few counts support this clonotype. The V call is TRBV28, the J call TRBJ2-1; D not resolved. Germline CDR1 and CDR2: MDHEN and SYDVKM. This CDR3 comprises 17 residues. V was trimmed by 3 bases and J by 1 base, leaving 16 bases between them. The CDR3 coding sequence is TGTGCCAGCAGTTTCTCTCCTGACATCTGGTCCTACAATGAGCAGTTCTTC. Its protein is CASSFSPDIWSYNEQFF.

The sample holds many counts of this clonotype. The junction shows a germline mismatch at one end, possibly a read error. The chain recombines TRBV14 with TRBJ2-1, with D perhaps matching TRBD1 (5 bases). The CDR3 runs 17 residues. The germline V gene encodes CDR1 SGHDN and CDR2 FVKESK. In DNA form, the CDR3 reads TGTGCCAGCAGCCAAGAAAAACGAACCCTTGCGGACAATGACCAGTTCTTC. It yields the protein CASSQEKRTLADNDQFF. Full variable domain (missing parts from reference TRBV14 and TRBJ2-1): EAGVTQFPSHSVIEKGQTVTLRCDPISGHDNLYWYRRVMGKEIKFLLHFVKESKQDESGMPNNRFLAERTGGTYSTLKVQPAELEDSGVYFCASSQEKRTLADNDQFFGPGTRLTVL.

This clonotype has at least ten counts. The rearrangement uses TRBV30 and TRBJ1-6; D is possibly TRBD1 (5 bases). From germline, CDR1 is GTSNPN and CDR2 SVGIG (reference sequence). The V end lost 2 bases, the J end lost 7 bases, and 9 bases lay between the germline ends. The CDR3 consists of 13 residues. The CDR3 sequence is CAWSRDPNSPLHF. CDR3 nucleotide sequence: TGTGCCTGGAGTAGGGACCCCAATTCACCCCTCCACTTT.

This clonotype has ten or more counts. This CDR3 reads CASSPPVSDTQYF. CDR3 coding DNA: TGTGCCAGCAGCCCCCCAGTCTCAGATACGCAGTATTTT. The chain recombines TRBV7-9 with TRBJ2-3, with D unclear. This CDR3 spans 13 amino acids. The germline V gene has CDR1 SEHNR and CDR2 FQNEAQ (reference sequence). The V and J ends lost 5 bases and 4 bases respectively, with 10 bases between them.

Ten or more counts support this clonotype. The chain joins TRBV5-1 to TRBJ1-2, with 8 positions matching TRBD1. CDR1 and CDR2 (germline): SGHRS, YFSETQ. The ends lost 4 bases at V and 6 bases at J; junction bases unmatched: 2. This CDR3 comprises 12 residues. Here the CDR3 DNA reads TGCGCCAGCAGCCGGGACAGGAATGGCTACACCTTC. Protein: CASSRDRNGYTF.

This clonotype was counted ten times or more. The CDR3 loop is CASSECSCGGMNTEAFF. The CDR3, as DNA: TGTGCCAGCAGTGAATGTTCTTGTGGAGGGATGAACACTGAAGCTTTCTTT. The rearrangement joins TRBV6-1 to TRBJ1-1; unclear D gene. The V and J ends lost 2 bases and 0 bases respectively, with 16 bases between them. From germline, CDR1 is MNHNS and CDR2 SASEGT. This CDR3 has 17 amino acids.